This T cell receptor (beta chain) comes out of a study of T cell changes during pregnancy in multiple sclerosis. Trimming took 7 bases from V and 0 from J, leaving 13 bases between them. CDR1 and CDR2 (germline): MNHEY, SVGAGI. The CDR3 consists of 15 residues. Repertoires were generated with immunoSEQ multiplex PCR, while TCRdb's copy carries only in-frame clones and drops some. The table lists about 50,000 clones, 94% of them singletons, with less than 0.4% in the top ten. This clonotype originated in a female donor with multiple sclerosis, enrolled in a pregnancy study. Sequenced here: CD4+ T cells from peripheral blood mononuclear cells, sampled in the third trimester of pregnancy. The chain carries TRBV6-5 and TRBJ1-3; D is possibly TRBD1 (5 bases). CDR3 amino acids: CASTLDRSSGNTIYF. The CDR3 DNA follows: TGTGCCAGCACCCTTGACAGAAGCTCTGGAAACACCATATATTTT.